Shown below are 17 T cell receptor beta chains from a single sample sequenced in a study of beta chain features in type 1 diabetes. Antigens of these TCRs are unknown. Findings of the study overall: Moderate yet significant TCRB CDR3 shortening was seen in Type 1 diabetes patients in all four CD4+ subsets.

Every bit of the isolated RNA underwent reverse transcription, so sequencing read expressed TCRB transcripts. Sequencing was performed with immunoSEQ multiplex PCR; in TCRdb, only in-frame clones are kept and a portion is missing. The table lists 300,000 to 350,000 clones, around 9% of them singletons. Sequencing input: central memory CD4+ T cells from blood. Every receptor here comes from a man aged 30-40 years with type 1 diabetes.

This clone turned up a few times. The chain carries TRBV10-3 and TRBJ1-6; TRBD1 aligns across 7 bases. The V gene's germline CDR1 is ENHRY and CDR2 SYGVKD. This CDR3 has 14 residues. V lost 5 bases to trimming and J lost 5 bases; unmatched junction nucleotides: 3. CDR3 DNA sequence: TGTGCCATCAGTAACAGGGGCGATAATTCACCCCTCCACTTT. Its translation: CAISNRGDNSPLHF.

This clone has just a few counts. This sequence joins TRBV18 and TRBJ1-1; 9 bases fit TRBD1. The CDR3 sequence is 15 residues long. From germline, CDR1 is KGHSH and CDR2 LQKENI. The junction had 12 bases not matched to a gene; V was cut back by 8 bases and J by 5 bases. The CDR3 loop is CASGSTGQGGTEAFF. The CDR3 DNA reads as TGTGCCAGCGGATCTACGGGACAGGGCGGGACTGAAGCTTTCTTT.

The chain is built from TRBV28 and TRBJ1-1; a weak D match, TRBD1 (6 bases). The V end was cut by 10 bases, the J end by 3 bases, with 18 bases between. Germline V lookup: CDR1 MDHEN, CDR2 SYDVKM. The CDR3 runs 14 residues. CDR3 DNA sequence: TGTGCCACCAGCCTGGGCAGGGGAGACACTGAAGCTTTCTTT. Translating gives CATSLGRGDTEAFF.

The genes are TRBV5-6 and TRBJ2-3; weak D call: TRBD2 (6 bases). CDR3 length: 14 residues. V was trimmed by 2 bases and J by 2 bases, leaving 9 bases between them. Germline V gene lookup returns CDR1 SGHDT and CDR2 YYEEEE. The CDR3 protein is CASSLGRNTDTQYF. The CDR3 DNA sequence: TGTGCCAGCAGCTTAGGGAGGAACACAGATACGCAGTATTTT.

This clone was counted between two and nine times. This chain uses TRBV12-5 with TRBJ1-2, with D tentatively TRBD1 (6 bases). CDR3 length: 14 amino acids. Germline V CDR1 and CDR2: LGHNT, FRNRAP. Trimming removed 5 bases from V and 6 bases from J, with 16 bases in between. The CDR3 is CASGLQGAGNGYTF. The CDR3 bases are TGTGCTAGTGGTCTACAGGGTGCCGGTAATGGCTACACCTTC.

The chain combines TRBV28 with TRBJ1-2; D remains ambiguous. The germline V and J ends were trimmed by 5 bases and 4 bases, with 20 bases remaining between them. Germline values: CDR1 MDHEN, CDR2 SYDVKM. CDR3 length equals 16 residues. CDR3 nucleotide sequence: TGTGCCAGCAGTAGCTTCTCAGGAGGCCTGCTCTATGGCTACACCTTC. Its protein product is CASSSFSGGLLYGYTF.

The chain links TRBV7-2 to TRBJ2-5; D is ambiguous. The CDR3 is 14 amino acids. The V end lost 3 bases, the J end lost 2 bases, and 10 bases lay between the germline ends. Germline V gene data show CDR1 as SGHTA and CDR2 as FQGNSA. In DNA form, the CDR3 reads TGTGCCAGCAGCTTTTCACCGATACAAGAGACCCAGTACTTC. Its translation is CASSFSPIQETQYF.

The chain is built from TRBV9 and TRBJ2-7; TRBD1 aligns across 7 bases. The CDR3 sequence is 17 residues long. V dropped 4 bases and J dropped 4; count of bases not matched to a gene: 17. The germline gives CDR1 SGDLS, CDR2 YYNGEE. Written as DNA, the CDR3 is TGTGCCAGCAGCCCACGAGCTACCGGGACAGTCCTATACGAGCAGTACTTC. Translation gives CASSPRATGTVLYEQYF. Full variable domain (missing parts from reference TRBV9 and TRBJ2-7): DSGVTQTPKHLITATGQRVTLRCSPRSGDLSVYWYQQSLDQGLQFLIQYYNGEERAKGNILERFSAQQFPDLHSELNLSSLELGDSALYFCASSPRATGTVLYEQYFGPGTRLTVT.

This clone was observed a few times. The chain couples TRBV27 to TRBJ2-7; weak D call: TRBD2 (5 bases). Trimming left V 5 bases short and J 2 bases short, with 10 bases between. The CDR3 contains 13 residues. The germline V gene has CDR1 MNHEY and CDR2 SMNVEV (reference sequence). The chain's CDR3 is CASSPTRAYEQYF. The CDR3 DNA reads as TGTGCCAGCAGTCCCACTAGGGCCTACGAGCAGTACTTC.

This clone was observed many times. The chain is built from TRBV7-9 and TRBJ2-5, with TRBD2 matching over 9 bases. Germline trimming cut 2 bases from V and 4 bases from J; bases unmatched to any gene: 8. Per germline, CDR1 SEHNR and CDR2 FQNEAQ (reference sequence). The CDR3 is 16 residues long. The CDR3, as DNA: TGTGCCAGCAGCTTAACCAGCGGGGGGCGCGGAGAGACCCAGTACTTC. Translation gives CASSLTSGGRGETQYF.

The sample holds a few counts of this clone. This sequence joins TRBV10-3 and TRBJ1-6; TRBD1 might be the D (6 bases). This CDR3 spans 13 amino acids. Trimming removed 4 bases from V and 8 bases from J, with 9 bases in between. Per germline, CDR1 ENHRY and CDR2 SYGVKD. The CDR3 sequence is CAISVKGDSPLHF. The CDR3 nucleotides are TGTGCCATCAGTGTTAAGGGGGATTCACCCCTCCACTTT.

J is TRBJ2-1 and V is TRBV18; 15 positions agree with TRBD2. V was pared by 2 bases and J by 10 bases, with 3 bases of the junction left unmatched. The CDR3 spans 15 residues. Germline loops: CDR1 KGHSH, CDR2 LQKENI. This CDR3 is CASSPGLAGGPEQFF. The CDR3, as DNA: TGTGCCAGCTCACCAGGACTAGCGGGGGGGCCAGAGCAGTTCTTC.

This clone was seen more than once but under ten times. The same CDR3 can be traced to other DNA sequences in this sample. The chain has TRBV18 and TRBJ2-3; 8 positions agree with TRBD1. With 3 bases clipped from V and 2 bases from J, the junction kept 1 base outside the gene matches. Germline-derived CDR1 and CDR2 are KGHSH and LQKENI. The CDR3 loop spans 14 amino acids. CDR3 region: CASSPGQDTDTQYF. In DNA form, the CDR3 reads TGTGCCAGCTCACCGGGACAGGACACAGATACGCAGTATTTT. Full variable domain (remainder filled in from reference TRBV18 and TRBJ2-3): NAGVMQNPRHLVRRRGQEARLRCSPMKGHSHVYWYRQLPEEGLKFMVYLQKENIIDESGMPKERFSAEFPKEGPSILRIQQVVRGDSAAYFCASSPGQDTDTQYFGPGTRLTVL.

The V and J genes are TRBV4-3 and TRBJ1-4; a weak D match, TRBD1 (5 bases). V was shortened by 1 base and J by 12 bases, with 15 bases between the two germline ends. Looked up from germline, CDR1 is LGHNA and CDR2 is YSLEER. The CDR3 covers 14 residues. The CDR3 reads CASSQGGFSGELFF. The CDR3 DNA sequence: TGCGCCAGCAGCCAAGGGGGATTCTCGGGGGAACTGTTTTTT.

V is TRBV5-6 and J is TRBJ1-3; 9 positions agree with TRBD1. The CDR3 spans 16 residues. Germline CDR1 and CDR2: SGHDT and YYEEEE. V gave up 4 bases and J gave up 2 bases; unmatched junction bases: 7. The CDR3 DNA follows: TGTGCCAGCAGCCCACGGGACAGGGCAACTGGAAACACCATATATTTT. As protein: CASSPRDRATGNTIYF. Based on the CDR3 plus reference TRBV5-6 and TRBJ1-3, the full variable domain is DAGVTQSPTHLIKTRGQQVTLRCSPKSGHDTVSWYQQALGQGPQFIFQYYEEEERQRGNFPDRFSGHQFPNYSSELNVNALLLGDSALYLCASSPRDRATGNTIYFGEGSWLTVV.

The V call is TRBV14, the J call TRBJ2-4; 7 positions match TRBD1. The V segment lost 6 bases and the J segment 1 base; nucleotides outside the gene matches: 12. The CDR3 spans 17 residues. CDR1 and CDR2 from the germline V gene are SGHDN and FVKESK. CDR3 region: CASRTQRGLGAKNIQYF. CDR3 in DNA: TGTGCCAGCAGGACTCAAAGGGGGCTGGGGGCCAAAAACATTCAGTACTTC. The whole variable domain, remainder taken from reference TRBV14 and TRBJ2-4, is EAGVTQFPSHSVIEKGQTVTLRCDPISGHDNLYWYRRVMGKEIKFLLHFVKESKQDESGMPNNRFLAERTGGTYSTLKVQPAELEDSGVYFCASRTQRGLGAKNIQYFGAGTRLSVL.

This sequence joins TRBV29-1 and TRBJ1-4; D is uncertain. This CDR3 has 12 residues. Trimming shortened V by 6 bases and J by 8 bases, and 13 bases separated the two germline ends. Per germline, CDR1 SQVTM and CDR2 ANQGSEA. In DNA form, the CDR3 reads TGCAGCGTCCTTCGCCGTGGAGAAAAACTGTTTTTT. This gives the protein CSVLRRGEKLFF.